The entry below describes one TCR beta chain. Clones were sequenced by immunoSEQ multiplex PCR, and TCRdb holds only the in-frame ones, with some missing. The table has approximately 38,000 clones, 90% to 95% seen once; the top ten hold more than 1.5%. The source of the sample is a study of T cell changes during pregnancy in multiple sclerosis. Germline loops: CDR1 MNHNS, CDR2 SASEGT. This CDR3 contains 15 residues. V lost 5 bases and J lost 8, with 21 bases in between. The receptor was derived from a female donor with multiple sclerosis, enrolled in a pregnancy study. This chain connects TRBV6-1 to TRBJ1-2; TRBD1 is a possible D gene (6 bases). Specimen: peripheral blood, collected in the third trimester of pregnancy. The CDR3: CASSFGLDSPWGYTF. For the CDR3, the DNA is TGTGCCAGCAGTTTCGGACTGGACAGTCCTTGGGGCTACACCTTC.